Listed below are T cell receptor beta chains from one sample, sequenced in a study of circulating and synovial CD4+ cells in juvenile arthritis. The protocol was immunoSEQ multiplex PCR, while the TCRdb copy is restricted to in-frame clones and leaves out a portion. The sample shows some 33,000 clones, just under 95% of them seen only once. The specimen sequenced was CD4+ T cells from blood. These receptors all come from a human donor with juvenile idiopathic arthritis. CDR3s include the opening cysteine and the closing phenylalanine or tryptophan. A D gene is named only where the DNA matches it firmly. Only some rows state a clone size, as once, few, many or a class for expanded clones.

V gene	clone size	D gene	J gene	CDR3 DNA	CDR3 protein
TRBV6-5	NA	TRBD2	TRBJ2-3	TGTGCCAGCATTGGGGGAGGGAGAGATACGCAGTATTTT	CASIGGGRDTQYF
TRBV7-3	NA	NA	TRBJ1-3	TGTGCCAGCAGCCCGGGACAAAACTCTGGAAACACCATATATTTT	CASSPGQNSGNTIYF
TRBV19	few	NA	TRBJ2-3	TGTGCCAGTAGTATCCCGCTCATGGGGCCCACAGATACGCAGTATTTT	CASSIPLMGPTDTQYF
TRBV11-2	NA	NA	TRBJ1-2	TGTGCCAGCAGCCCCGTAGCGGGGGGAGATGGCTACACCTTC	CASSPVAGGDGYTF
TRBV7-2	NA	NA	TRBJ1-3	TGTGCCAGCAGCCTTTACGGGAACACCATATATTTT	CASSLYGNTIYF
TRBV7-2	NA	NA	TRBJ2-5	TGTGCCAGCAGCTTCTCCGGGACTGAAATGGAGACCCAGTACTTC	CASSFSGTEMETQYF
TRBV28	NA	TRBD1	TRBJ2-1	TGTGCCAGCACCGCACACAGGGGGCTGATTTCCTACAATGAGCAGTTCTTC	CASTAHRGLISYNEQFF
TRBV10-3	NA	NA	TRBJ2-3	TGTGCCATCAGTGAGTGGCGGGGGCGCACAGATACGCAGTATTTT	CAISEWRGRTDTQYF
TRBV11-1	NA	NA	TRBJ2-7	TGTGCCAGCAGTCCCGGCGTGCAGGGGGGCTACGAGCAGTACTTC	CASSPGVQGGYEQYF
TRBV7-8	NA	NA	TRBJ2-5	TGTGCCAGCAGGGATTTGCAGGGGAACAAAGAGACCCAGTACTTC	CASRDLQGNKETQYF
TRBV5-4	NA	TRBD1	TRBJ1-5	TGTGCCAGCAGCTTTCTCCGAGGGGGCGGGGAGGGCAATCAGCCCCAGCATTTT	CASSFLRGGGEGNQPQHF
TRBV7-8	once	NA	TRBJ1-2	TGTGCCAGCAGCCCGGGGGGTGTCTATGGCTACACCTTT	CASSPGGVYGYTF
TRBV19	few	TRBD1	TRBJ2-7	TGTGCCAGTAGTACACCGGGACAGCACTACGAGCAGTACTTC	CASSTPGQHYEQYF
TRBV9	NA	TRBD2	TRBJ2-1	TGTGCCAGCAGCGTAGGAGGTAGCGGGGCCTACAATGAGCAGTTCTTC	CASSVGGSGAYNEQFF
TRBV9	NA	NA	TRBJ1-3	TGTGCCAGCAGCCTCCAGGACACCATATATTTT	CASSLQDTIYF
TRBV15	NA	TRBD2	TRBJ2-3	TGTGCCACCAGCAGAGATCGAGCTAGCGGGGGGAAAGAGAGCACAGATACGCAGTATTTT	CATSRDRASGGKESTDTQYF
TRBV18	NA	TRBD1	TRBJ2-7	TGTGCCAGCTCACCCGGGACAGGGGTTAGCGAGCAGTACTTC	CASSPGTGVSEQYF
TRBV5-4	NA	TRBD2	TRBJ2-2	TGTGCCAGCAGCCTTCCCGGACTAGCGGGGATCCACCGGGAGCTGTTTTTT	CASSLPGLAGIHRELFF
TRBV18	NA	NA	TRBJ2-5	TGTGCCAGCTCAACCCCGGGGAAGCAAGAGACCCAGTACTTC	CASSTPGKQETQYF
TRBV5-4	NA	TRBD2	TRBJ2-5	TGTGCCAGCAGTTCAGGACTAGCGGGGGGATATGAAGAGACCCAGTACTTC	CASSSGLAGGYEETQYF
TRBV18	once	NA	TRBJ2-1	TGTGCCAGCTCAGCCGGTATGTCCCATGAGCAGTTCTTC	CASSAGMSHEQFF
TRBV10-3	NA	NA	TRBJ1-2	TGTGCCATCAGTGGCGGGGTGGACTATGGCTACACCTTC	CAISGGVDYGYTF
TRBV7-6	NA	NA	TRBJ1-3	TGTGCCAGCAGCTTAGCGGGCGCACCAGGCACCATATATTTT	CASSLAGAPGTIYF
TRBV5-6	NA	TRBD1	TRBJ2-4	TGTGCCAGCAGCCAAGGGCTACAGGGGGCCAAAAACATTCAGTACTTC	CASSQGLQGAKNIQYF
TRBV23-1	NA	NA	TRBJ2-4	TGCGCCAGCAGACACCCTAGGGGCCTAGCCAAAAACATTCAGTACTTC	CASRHPRGLAKNIQYF
TRBV9	NA	TRBD1	TRBJ2-7	TGTGCCAGCAGCGGTCGGGACAGGGAGTTATTCTACGAGCAGTACTTC	CASSGRDRELFYEQYF
TRBV5-5	NA	TRBD1	TRBJ2-7	TGTGCCAGCGGCCCCGGACAGGGGCACTTCTCCTACGAGCAGTACTTC	CASGPGQGHFSYEQYF
TRBV2	NA	NA	TRBJ1-5	TGTGCCAGCAGTGAACTACAGCGCAATCAGCCCCAGCATTTT	CASSELQRNQPQHF
TRBV25-1	NA	TRBD1	TRBJ1-2	TGTGCCAGCAGTGTGACGGACAGGGGTCGGGATGGCTACACCTTC	CASSVTDRGRDGYTF
TRBV6-1	NA	NA	TRBJ1-5	TGTGCCAGCAGTGAAGATATCAGGTTGCCCCAGCATTTT	CASSEDIRLPQHF
TRBV5-4	NA	TRBD1	TRBJ1-6	TGTGCCAGCAGCTCCACAGGGGGATTCAGTAATTCACCCCTCCACTTT	CASSSTGGFSNSPLHF
TRBV7-3	NA	TRBD2	TRBJ2-3	TGTGCCAGCAGCTTAACGGGTAGCGGGATACGCACAGATACGCAGTATTTT	CASSLTGSGIRTDTQYF
TRBV30	NA	NA	TRBJ2-1	TGTGCCTGGAGTGTATGGCAAGACCCTGAGCGGAACAATGAGCAGTTCTTC	CAWSVWQDPERNNEQFF
TRBV5-1	NA	NA	TRBJ1-6	TGCGCCAGCAGGGTAACCGGGAACTATAATTCCCCCCTCCACTTT	CASRVTGNYNSPLHF
TRBV9	once	NA	TRBJ2-3	TGTGCCAGCGGGGGGGCCCCCTCAGATACGCAGTATTTT	CASGGAPSDTQYF
TRBV19	NA	TRBD1	TRBJ1-4	TGTGCCAGTAATTCGGGACAGCATACCGAAAAACTGTTTTTT	CASNSGQHTEKLFF
TRBV9	NA	TRBD2	TRBJ2-7	TGTGCCAGCAGCTCTCACCACGGGGGGGGCGACGAGCAGTACTTC	CASSSHHGGGDEQYF
TRBV9	NA	NA	TRBJ2-3	TGTGCCAGCAGCGTAGGTGGCCGTGATACGCAGTATTTT	CASSVGGRDTQYF
TRBV30	NA	NA	TRBJ1-1	TGTGCCTTCCTCCGTCAGGGTGGGGACACTGAAGCTTTCTTT	CAFLRQGGDTEAFF
TRBV10-3	NA	TRBD1	TRBJ2-2	TGTGCCATCAGATACAGGGGGGACACCGGGGAGCTGTTTTTT	CAIRYRGDTGELFF
TRBV7-3	NA	TRBD2	TRBJ2-1	TGTGCCAGCAGTTCCAGCGGGGGGGCCTACAATGAGCAGTTCTTC	CASSSSGGAYNEQFF
TRBV5-6	NA	TRBD2	TRBJ2-1	TGTGCCAGCAGCGCCCCTAGCGGGGGGGCGAACAATGAGCAGTTCTTC	CASSAPSGGANNEQFF
TRBV7-3	NA	TRBD1	TRBJ1-2	TGTGCCAGCAGCTTAAGCCCCGGGACAGGGAGGAGGGGCTACACCTTC	CASSLSPGTGRRGYTF
TRBV5-1	NA	TRBD1	TRBJ2-3	TGCGCCAGCAGCTTGATAACAGGGGGCACAGATACGCAGTATTTT	CASSLITGGTDTQYF
TRBV10-3	NA	NA	TRBJ1-5	TGTGCCGCACAGGAATCAGGGAATCAGCCCCAGCATTTT	CAAQESGNQPQHF